These 16 T cell receptor beta chains were all obtained from the same sample, sequenced in a study of blood T cell repertoires in COVID-19. Here immunoSEQ multiplex PCR was the method, and the copy in TCRdb shows in-frame clones only, minus some. The sample holds approximately 140,000 clones, 79% seen once. The material sequenced was peripheral blood. The receptors shown here come from a man aged 55-75 years with acute or convalescent COVID-19.

The V and J genes are TRBV10-3 and TRBJ2-7, with TRBD1 matching 7 bases. The CDR3 has 16 residues. V lost 4 bases to trimming and J lost 0 bases; unmatched junction nucleotides: 9. Germline values: CDR1 ENHRY, CDR2 SYGVKD. DNA of the CDR3: TGTGCCATCAGTGCCCTCCGAGACAGGGACTCCTACGAGCAGTACTTC. Protein sequence: CAISALRDRDSYEQYF.

V is TRBV30 and J is TRBJ1-4; no clear D gene. Germline lookup yields CDR1 GTSNPN and CDR2 SVGIG (reference sequence). CDR3 length equals 14 residues. V was pared by 1 base and J by 5 bases, with 11 bases between. CDR3 amino acids: CAWSGNRKNEKLFF. The DNA of the CDR3 is TGTGCCTGGAGTGGGAACAGAAAAAATGAAAAACTGTTTTTT.

The chain carries TRBV5-1 and TRBJ2-5, with D possibly matching TRBD2 (5 bases). This CDR3 is 13 amino acids long. The V gene lost 4 bases and the J gene lost 2 bases, with 9 bases spanning the gap. The germline V gene has CDR1 SGHRS and CDR2 YFSETQ. The CDR3 reads CASSPAVQETQYF. Written as DNA, the CDR3 is TGCGCCAGCAGCCCAGCGGTGCAAGAGACCCAGTACTTC.

The chain couples TRBV4-2 to TRBJ1-3; TRBD1 is a possible D gene (6 bases). Germline CDR1 and CDR2: LGHNA and YNFKEQ. The germline V and J ends were trimmed by 0 bases and 7 bases, with 19 bases remaining between them. This CDR3 is 17 amino acids long. CDR3: CASSQDLRTGHRNTIYF. In DNA form, the CDR3 reads TGTGCCAGCAGCCAAGATCTTCGAACAGGGCACCGCAACACCATATATTTT.

The rearrangement uses TRBV24-1 and TRBJ2-3, with 12 bases aligning to TRBD2. In germline, CDR1 is KGHDR, CDR2 SFDVKD. The CDR3 contains 16 residues. Unmatched junction bases numbered 0, after V lost 0 bases and J lost 3 bases. The CDR3 DNA reads TGTGCCACCAGTGATTTGACTAGCGGGAGGACAGATACGCAGTATTTT. Translating it yields CATSDLTSGRTDTQYF.

This clone was observed a handful of times. V and J are TRBV5-1 and TRBJ1-2; TRBD1 agrees at 10 bases. Germline trimming cut 4 bases from V and 3 bases from J; bases unmatched to any gene: 12. The germline V gene has CDR1 SGHRS and CDR2 YFSETQ. This CDR3 region has 17 residues. The CDR3 region is CASSKDGTGVVDYGYTF. The CDR3 region has the DNA TGCGCCAGCAGCAAAGACGGGACAGGGGTTGTTGACTATGGCTACACCTTC.

V usage is TRBV4-2 and J usage is TRBJ2-3; 7 bases fit TRBD2. Germline lookup yields CDR1 LGHNA and CDR2 YNFKEQ. This CDR3 contains 14 residues. Trimming removed 2 bases from V and 4 bases from J; junction bases left unmatched: 3. The CDR3 protein is CASSQSSGADTQYF. The CDR3 DNA sequence: TGTGCCAGCAGCCAATCTAGCGGTGCAGATACGCAGTATTTT.

This clone was seen only once. The chain uses TRBV28 and TRBJ1-1, with no clear D. The CDR3 is 15 residues long. V lost 3 bases, J lost 4 bases, and 15 bases lay in between. CDR1 is MDHEN, CDR2 SYDVKM, per germline. The CDR3 DNA follows: TGTGCCAGCAGTTTTTGGAGCGATCCCGCCACTGAAGCTTTCTTT. Translated, it gives CASSFWSDPATEAFF.

The V and J genes are TRBV28 and TRBJ1-4; maybe TRBD1 (6 bases). CDR3 length: 15 amino acids. Trimming took off 7 bases at V and 5 bases at J, with 17 bases between the two ends. The V gene's germline CDR1 is MDHEN and CDR2 SYDVKM. The CDR3 DNA follows: TGTGCCAGCATCTTGGGCGGGGGGCTGAATGAAAAACTGTTTTTT. Residues: CASILGGGLNEKLFF.

The chain has TRBV2 and TRBJ2-3; D possibly corresponds to TRBD2 (5 bases). In germline, CDR1 is SNHLY, CDR2 FYNNEI. This CDR3 has 15 residues. The ends were cut back, 10 bases at V and 6 bases at J, with 23 bases in the middle. The CDR3: CATRLGLILWDTQYF. In nucleotides, the CDR3 is TGTGCCACCCGACTTGGACTCATTTTGTGGGATACGCAGTATTTT.

The V call is TRBV7-2, the J call TRBJ2-5; tentative D call: TRBD1 (6 bases). CDR3 length: 16 residues. CDR1 SGHTA and CDR2 FQGNSA come from the germline V gene. V was shortened by 5 bases and J by 5 bases, with 21 bases between the two germline ends. The CDR3 DNA follows: TGTGCCAGCAGCATCCGCATATCGCAGGGGTCGGAGACCCAGTACTTC. It codes for CASSIRISQGSETQYF.

The chain employs TRBV7-9 and TRBJ2-1; 9 nucleotides agree with TRBD2. CDR3 size: 15 residues. Germline V gives CDR1 SEHNR, CDR2 FQNEAQ (reference sequence). V was clipped by 3 bases and J by 5 bases; unmatched bases: 5. The CDR3 bases are TGTGCCAGCAGCTTGGGCAGCGGGAGGAACAATGAGCAGTTCTTC. It translates to CASSLGSGRNNEQFF. Looking up the rest from reference TRBV7-9 and TRBJ2-1 gives the full variable domain: DTGVSQNPRHKITKRGQNVTFRCDPISEHNRLYWYRQTLGQGPEFLTYFQNEAQLEKSRLLSDRFSAERPKGSFSTLEIQRTEQGDSAMYLCASSLGSGRNNEQFFGPGTRLTVL.

This sequence joins TRBV11-3 and TRBJ1-1; D is unclear. Trimming pared 0 bases from V and 2 bases from J, leaving 4 bases between. This CDR3 spans 13 amino acids. In germline, CDR1 is SGHNT, CDR2 YENEEA. The CDR3 reads CASSLEINTEAFF. Written as DNA, the CDR3 is TGTGCCAGCAGCTTAGAAATAAACACTGAAGCTTTCTTT.

This clone was seen more than once but under ten times. V gene TRBV7-2 combines with J gene TRBJ2-7; 7 bases line up with TRBD2. Germline CDR1 and CDR2: SGHTA and FQGNSA. J lost 3 bases, V lost 8 bases, and 1 base had no gene match. The CDR3 covers 11 residues. The CDR3 DNA is TGTGCCAGCGGGGGGGTCTACGAGCAGTACTTC. Its translation is CASGGVYEQYF.

The V gene is TRBV7-2, the J gene TRBJ1-5; 9 bases are shared with TRBD1. J gave up 0 bases and V 5 bases, and 2 bases lay outside the gene matches. Germline CDR1 and CDR2: SGHTA and FQGNSA. The CDR3 runs to 15 residues. CDR3 DNA: TGTGCCAGCAGCCGGACAGGGGATAGCAATCAGCCCCAGCATTTT. This encodes CASSRTGDSNQPQHF.

DNA of the CDR3: TGTGCCATCGCGTGGGAGGGCCCTGGTGAGCAGTTCTTC. Translation gives CAIAWEGPGEQFF. J is TRBJ2-1 and V is TRBV10-3, with 7 nucleotides matching TRBD2. The CDR3 extends over 13 amino acids. CDR1 is ENHRY, CDR2 SYGVKD, per germline. The V gene end was trimmed by 8 bases and the J gene end by 9 bases; junction bases not matched to a gene: 10.